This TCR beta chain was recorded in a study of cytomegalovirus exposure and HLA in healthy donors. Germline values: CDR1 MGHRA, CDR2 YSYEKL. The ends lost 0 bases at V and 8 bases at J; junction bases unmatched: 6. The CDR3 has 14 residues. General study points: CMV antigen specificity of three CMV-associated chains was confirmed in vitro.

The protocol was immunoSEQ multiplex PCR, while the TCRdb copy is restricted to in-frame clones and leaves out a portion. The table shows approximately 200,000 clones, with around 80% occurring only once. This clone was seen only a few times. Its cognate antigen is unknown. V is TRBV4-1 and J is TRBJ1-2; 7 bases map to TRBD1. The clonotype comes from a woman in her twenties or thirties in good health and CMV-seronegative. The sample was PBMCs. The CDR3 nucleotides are TGCGCCAGCAGCCAAGAGACAGGGCTTGAAGGCTACACCTTC. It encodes CASSQETGLEGYTF.